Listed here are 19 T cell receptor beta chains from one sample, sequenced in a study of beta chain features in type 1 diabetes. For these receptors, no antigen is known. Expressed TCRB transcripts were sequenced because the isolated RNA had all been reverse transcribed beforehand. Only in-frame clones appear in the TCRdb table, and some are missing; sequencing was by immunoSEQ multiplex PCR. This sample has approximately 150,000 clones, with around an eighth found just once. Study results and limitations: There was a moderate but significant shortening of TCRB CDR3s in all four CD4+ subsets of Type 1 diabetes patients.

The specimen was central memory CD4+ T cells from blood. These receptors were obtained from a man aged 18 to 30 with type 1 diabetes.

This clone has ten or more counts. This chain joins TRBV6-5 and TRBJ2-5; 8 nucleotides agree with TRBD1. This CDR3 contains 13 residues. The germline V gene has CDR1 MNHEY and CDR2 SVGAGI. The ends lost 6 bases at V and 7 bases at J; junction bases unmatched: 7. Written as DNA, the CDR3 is TGTGCCAGCAGGGGGACAGGCCTTGGGACCCAGTACTTC. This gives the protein CASRGTGLGTQYF.

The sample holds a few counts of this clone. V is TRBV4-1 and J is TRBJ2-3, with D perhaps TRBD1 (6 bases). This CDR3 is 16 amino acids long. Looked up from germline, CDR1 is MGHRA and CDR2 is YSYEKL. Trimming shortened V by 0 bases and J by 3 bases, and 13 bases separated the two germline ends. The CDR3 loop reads CASSQDWTQGTDTQYF. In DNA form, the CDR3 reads TGCGCCAGCAGCCAAGATTGGACCCAGGGGACAGATACGCAGTATTTT.

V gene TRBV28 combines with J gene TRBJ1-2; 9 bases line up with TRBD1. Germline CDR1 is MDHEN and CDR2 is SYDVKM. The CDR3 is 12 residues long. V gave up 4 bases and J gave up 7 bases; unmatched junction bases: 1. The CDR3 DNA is TGTGCCAGCAGTTGGGACAGGGTTGGCTACACCTTC. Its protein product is CASSWDRVGYTF.

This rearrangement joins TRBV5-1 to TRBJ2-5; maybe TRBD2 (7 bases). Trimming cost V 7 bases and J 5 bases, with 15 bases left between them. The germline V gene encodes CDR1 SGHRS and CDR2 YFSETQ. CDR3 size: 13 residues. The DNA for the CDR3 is TGCGCCAGCGCGAGGGGCGGGGGCGAGACCCAGTACTTC. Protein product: CASARGGGETQYF. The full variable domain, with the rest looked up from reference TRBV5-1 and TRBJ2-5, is KAGVTQTPRYLIKTRGQQVTLSCSPISGHRSVSWYQQTPGQGLQFLFEYFSETQRNKGNFPGRFSGRQFSNSRSEMNVSTLELGDSALYLCASARGGGETQYFGPGTRLLVL.

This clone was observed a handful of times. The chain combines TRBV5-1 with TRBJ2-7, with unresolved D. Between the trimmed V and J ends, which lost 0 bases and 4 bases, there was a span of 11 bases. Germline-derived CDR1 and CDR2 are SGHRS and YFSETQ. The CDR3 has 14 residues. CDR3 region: CASSLDARLYEQYF. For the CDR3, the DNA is TGCGCCAGCAGCTTGGACGCCAGGTTGTACGAGCAGTACTTC.

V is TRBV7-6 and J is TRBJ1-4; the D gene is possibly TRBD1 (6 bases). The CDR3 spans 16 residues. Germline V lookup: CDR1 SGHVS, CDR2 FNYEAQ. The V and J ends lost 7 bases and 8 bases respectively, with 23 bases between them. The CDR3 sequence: CASTKSQGGAAEKLFF. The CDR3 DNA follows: TGTGCCAGCACCAAATCCCAAGGGGGGGCGGCGGAAAAACTGTTTTTT.

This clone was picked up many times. As DNA, the CDR3 is TGTGCCAGCAGTCGTGACTACGAGCAGTACTTC. This gives the protein CASSRDYEQYF. The chain employs TRBV7-6 and TRBJ2-7; D uncertain. Trimming stripped 6 bases from V and 3 bases from J, with 6 bases between. Germline assignment: CDR1 SGHVS and CDR2 FNYEAQ. This CDR3 has 11 residues. Combining the CDR3 with reference TRBV7-6 and TRBJ2-7 gives the whole variable domain GAGVSQSPRYKVTKRGQDVALRCDPISGHVSLYWYRQALGQGPEFLTYFNYEAQQDKSGLPNDRFSAERPEGSISTLTIQRTEQRDSAMYRCASSRDYEQYFGPGTRLTVT.

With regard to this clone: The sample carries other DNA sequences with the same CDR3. CDR3: CASSTTGGGETQYF. For the CDR3, the DNA is TGTGCCAGTAGTACGACAGGGGGCGGTGAGACCCAGTACTTC. The gene calls are TRBV19 and TRBJ2-5; 10 bases are shared with TRBD1. The CDR3 extends over 14 amino acids. Germline-derived CDR1 and CDR2 are LNHDA and SQIVND (reference sequence). V gave up 4 bases and J gave up 5 bases; unmatched junction bases: 4.

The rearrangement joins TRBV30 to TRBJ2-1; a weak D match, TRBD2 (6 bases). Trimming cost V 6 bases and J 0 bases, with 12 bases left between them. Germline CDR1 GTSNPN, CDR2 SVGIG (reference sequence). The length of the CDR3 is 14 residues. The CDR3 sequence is CACMRGFSYNEQFF. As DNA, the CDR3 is TGTGCCTGTATGCGGGGTTTCTCCTACAATGAGCAGTTCTTC.

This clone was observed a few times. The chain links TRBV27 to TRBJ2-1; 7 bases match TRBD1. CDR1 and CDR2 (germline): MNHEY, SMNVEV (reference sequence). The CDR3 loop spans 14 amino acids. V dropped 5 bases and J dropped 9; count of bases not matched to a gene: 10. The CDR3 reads CASSPGQVLGEQFF. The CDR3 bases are TGTGCCAGCAGTCCTGGACAGGTCTTGGGTGAGCAGTTCTTC.

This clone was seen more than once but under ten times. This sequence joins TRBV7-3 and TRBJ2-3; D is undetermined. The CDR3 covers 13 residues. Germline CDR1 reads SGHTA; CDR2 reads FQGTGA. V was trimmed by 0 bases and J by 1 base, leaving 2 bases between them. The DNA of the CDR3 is TGTGCCAGCAGCTTAACCGGCACAGATACGCAGTATTTT. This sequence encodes CASSLTGTDTQYF. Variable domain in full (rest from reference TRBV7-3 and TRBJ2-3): GAGVSQTPSNKVTEKGKYVELRCDPISGHTALYWYRQSLGQGPEFLIYFQGTGAADDSGLPNDRFFAVRPEGSVSTLKIQRTERGDSAVYLCASSLTGTDTQYFGPGTRLTVL.

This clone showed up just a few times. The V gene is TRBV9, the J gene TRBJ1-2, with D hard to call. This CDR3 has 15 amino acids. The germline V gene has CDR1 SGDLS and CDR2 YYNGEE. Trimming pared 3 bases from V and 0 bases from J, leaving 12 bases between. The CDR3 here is CASSAYSGANYGYTF. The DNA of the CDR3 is TGTGCCAGCAGCGCATACAGTGGAGCTAACTATGGCTACACCTTC.

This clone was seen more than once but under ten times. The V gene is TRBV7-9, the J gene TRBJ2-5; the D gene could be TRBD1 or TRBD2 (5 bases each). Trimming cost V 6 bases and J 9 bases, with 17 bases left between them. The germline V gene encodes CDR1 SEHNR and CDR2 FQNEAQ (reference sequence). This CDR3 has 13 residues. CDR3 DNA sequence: TGTGCCAGCAGTCGGGACCCCAGAACGGCCCAGTACTTC. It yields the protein CASSRDPRTAQYF.

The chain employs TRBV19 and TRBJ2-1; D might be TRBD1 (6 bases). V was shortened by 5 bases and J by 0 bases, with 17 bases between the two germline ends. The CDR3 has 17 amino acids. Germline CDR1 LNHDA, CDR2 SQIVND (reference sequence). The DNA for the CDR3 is TGTGCCAGTAGTCTTTGGGCCAGGGGAAGCTCCTACAATGAGCAGTTCTTC. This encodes CASSLWARGSSYNEQFF.

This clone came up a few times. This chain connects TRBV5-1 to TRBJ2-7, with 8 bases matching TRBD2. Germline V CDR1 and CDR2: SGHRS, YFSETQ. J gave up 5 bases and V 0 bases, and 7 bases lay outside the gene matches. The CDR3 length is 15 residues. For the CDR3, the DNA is TGCGCCAGCAGCTTGGACCGGACTAGCTTAAACGAGCAGTACTTC. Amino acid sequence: CASSLDRTSLNEQYF.

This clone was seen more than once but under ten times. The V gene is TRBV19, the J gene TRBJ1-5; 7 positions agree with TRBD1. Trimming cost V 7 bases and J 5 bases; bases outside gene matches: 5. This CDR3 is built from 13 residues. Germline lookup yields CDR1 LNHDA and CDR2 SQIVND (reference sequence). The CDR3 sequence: CASTRQGDQPQHF. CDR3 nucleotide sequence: TGTGCCAGTACCCGACAGGGTGATCAGCCCCAGCATTTT. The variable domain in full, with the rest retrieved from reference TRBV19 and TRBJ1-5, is DGGITQSPKYLFRKEGQNVTLSCEQNLNHDAMYWYRQDPGQGLRLIYYSQIVNDFQKGDIAEGYSVSREKKESFPLTVTSAQKNPTAFYLCASTRQGDQPQHFGDGTRLSIL.

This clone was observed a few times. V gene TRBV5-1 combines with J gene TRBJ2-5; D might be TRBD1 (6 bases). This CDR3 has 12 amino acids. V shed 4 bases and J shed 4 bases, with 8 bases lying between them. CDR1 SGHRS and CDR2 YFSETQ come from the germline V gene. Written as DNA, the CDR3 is TGCGCCAGCAGCCCCAGGGGAGAGACCCAGTACTTC. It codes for CASSPRGETQYF. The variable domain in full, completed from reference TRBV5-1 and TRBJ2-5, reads KAGVTQTPRYLIKTRGQQVTLSCSPISGHRSVSWYQQTPGQGLQFLFEYFSETQRNKGNFPGRFSGRQFSNSRSEMNVSTLELGDSALYLCASSPRGETQYFGPGTRLLVL.

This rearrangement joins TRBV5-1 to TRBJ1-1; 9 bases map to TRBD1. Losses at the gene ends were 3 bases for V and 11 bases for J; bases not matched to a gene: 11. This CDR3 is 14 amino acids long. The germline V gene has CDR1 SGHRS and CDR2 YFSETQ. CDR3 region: CASSSEQGAYGAFF. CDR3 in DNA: TGCGCCAGCAGCTCCGAACAGGGGGCGTACGGTGCTTTCTTT.

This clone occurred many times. CDR3 sequence: CASRLAGDLQYF. CDR3 in DNA: TGTGCCAGCCGACTAGCGGGGGACCTTCAGTACTTC. V gene TRBV28 combines with J gene TRBJ2-4; 12 bases match TRBD2. The germline V gene has CDR1 MDHEN and CDR2 SYDVKM. V trimming: 8 bases; J trimming: 11 bases; junction bases outside the gene matches: 4. The CDR3 sequence is 12 residues long.